This record looks at one TCR beta chain sequence and its context. What it recognizes is unknown. The sample comes from a study of cytomegalovirus exposure and HLA in healthy donors. Findings of the study overall: A missense DCLRE1C variant was associated with V- and J-gene trimming of TCR beta chains in a later analysis, and an independent cohort replicated the association.

CDR3 length: 13 residues. Trimming removed 4 bases at V and 3 bases at J, with 7 bases between. From germline, CDR1 is SGHTA and CDR2 FQGNSA. Primers: 60 Vbeta forward and 13 Jbeta reverse. Profiled with immunoSEQ multiplex PCR; TCRdb holds only in-frame clones, not every one. The table shows 100,000 to 150,000 clones, with roughly four fifths occurring only once. The TCR comes from a girl aged 2 to 9 in good health and CMV-seronegative. What was sequenced was PBMCs. This chain connects TRBV7-2 to TRBJ1-3, with D tentatively TRBD1 (6 bases). DNA of the CDR3: TGTGCCAGCAGCTACAGGGATGGAAACACCATATATTTT. Translation: CASSYRDGNTIYF.